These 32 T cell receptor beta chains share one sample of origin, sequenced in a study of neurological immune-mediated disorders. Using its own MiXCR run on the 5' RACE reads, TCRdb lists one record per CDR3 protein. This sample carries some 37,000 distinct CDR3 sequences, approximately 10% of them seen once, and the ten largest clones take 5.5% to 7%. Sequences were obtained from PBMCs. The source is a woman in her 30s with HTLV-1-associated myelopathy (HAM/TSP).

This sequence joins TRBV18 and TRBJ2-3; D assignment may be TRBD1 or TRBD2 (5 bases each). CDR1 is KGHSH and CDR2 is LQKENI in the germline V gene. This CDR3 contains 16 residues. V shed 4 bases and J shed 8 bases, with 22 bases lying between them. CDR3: CASSLYTGTLPSTQYF. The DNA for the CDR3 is TGTGCCAGCTCACTATACACCGGGACCCTACCCAGTACGCAGTATTTT. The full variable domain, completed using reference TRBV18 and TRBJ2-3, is NAGVMQNPRHLVRRRGQEARLRCSPMKGHSHVYWYRQLPEEGLKFMVYLQKENIIDESGMPKERFSAEFPKEGPSILRIQQVVRGDSAAYFCASSLYTGTLPSTQYFGPGTRLTVL.

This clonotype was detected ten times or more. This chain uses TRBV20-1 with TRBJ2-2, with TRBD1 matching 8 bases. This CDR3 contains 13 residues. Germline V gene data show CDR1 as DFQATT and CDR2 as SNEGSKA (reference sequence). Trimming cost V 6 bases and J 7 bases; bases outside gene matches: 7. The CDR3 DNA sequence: TGCAGTGCGCGACAGGGGAATGGCGGGGAGCTGTTTTTT. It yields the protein CSARQGNGGELFF.

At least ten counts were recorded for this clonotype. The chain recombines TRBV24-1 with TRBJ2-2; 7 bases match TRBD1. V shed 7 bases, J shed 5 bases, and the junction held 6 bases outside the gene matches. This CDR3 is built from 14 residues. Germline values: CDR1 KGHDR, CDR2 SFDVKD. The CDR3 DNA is TGTGCCACCAGAGGACAGGAAAGAACCGGGGAGCTGTTTTTT. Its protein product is CATRGQERTGELFF.

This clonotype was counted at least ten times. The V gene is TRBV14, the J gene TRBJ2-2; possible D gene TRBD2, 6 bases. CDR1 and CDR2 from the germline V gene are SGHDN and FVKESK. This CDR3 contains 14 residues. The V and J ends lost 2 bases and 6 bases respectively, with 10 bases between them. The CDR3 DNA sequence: TGTGCCAGCAGCCAACGACTAGTGGCCGGGGAGCTGTTTTTT. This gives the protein CASSQRLVAGELFF.

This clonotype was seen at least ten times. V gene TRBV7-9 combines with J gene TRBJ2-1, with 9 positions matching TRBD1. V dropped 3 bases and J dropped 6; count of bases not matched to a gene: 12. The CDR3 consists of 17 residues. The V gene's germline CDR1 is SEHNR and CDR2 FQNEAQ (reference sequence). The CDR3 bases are TGTGCCAGCAGCTTGAACCCGGGACAGGGTGCTTTCAATGAGCAGTTCTTC. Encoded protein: CASSLNPGQGAFNEQFF.

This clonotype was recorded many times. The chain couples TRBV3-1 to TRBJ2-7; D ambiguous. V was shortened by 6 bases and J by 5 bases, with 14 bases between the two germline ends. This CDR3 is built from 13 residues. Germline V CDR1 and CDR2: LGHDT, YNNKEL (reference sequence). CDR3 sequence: CASSQRSGNEQYF. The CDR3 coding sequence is TGTGCCAGCAGTCAGAGATCTGGGAACGAGCAGTACTTC.

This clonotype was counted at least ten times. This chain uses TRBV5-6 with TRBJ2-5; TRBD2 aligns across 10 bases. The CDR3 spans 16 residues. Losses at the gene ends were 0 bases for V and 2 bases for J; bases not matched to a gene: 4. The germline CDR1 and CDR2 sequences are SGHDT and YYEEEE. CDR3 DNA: TGTGCCAGCAGCTTGGCTAGCGGGGGCGATCAAGAGACCCAGTACTTC. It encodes CASSLASGGDQETQYF. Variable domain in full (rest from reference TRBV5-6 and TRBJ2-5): DAGVTQSPTHLIKTRGQQVTLRCSPKSGHDTVSWYQQALGQGPQFIFQYYEEEERQRGNFPDRFSGHQFPNYSSELNVNALLLGDSALYLCASSLASGGDQETQYFGPGTRLLVL.

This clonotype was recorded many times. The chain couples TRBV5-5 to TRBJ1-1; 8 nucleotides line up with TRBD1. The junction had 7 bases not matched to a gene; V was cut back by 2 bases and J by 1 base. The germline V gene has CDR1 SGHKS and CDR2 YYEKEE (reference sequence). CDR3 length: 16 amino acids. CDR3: CASSFFQGAANTEAFF. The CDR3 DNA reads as TGTGCCAGCAGCTTCTTTCAGGGGGCAGCGAACACTGAAGCTTTCTTT.

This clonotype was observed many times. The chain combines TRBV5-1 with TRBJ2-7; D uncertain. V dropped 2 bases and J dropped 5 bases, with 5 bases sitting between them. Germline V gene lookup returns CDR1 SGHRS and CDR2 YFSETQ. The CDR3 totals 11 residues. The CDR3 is CASSFLNEQYF. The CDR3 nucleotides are TGCGCCAGCAGCTTCTTGAACGAGCAGTACTTC.

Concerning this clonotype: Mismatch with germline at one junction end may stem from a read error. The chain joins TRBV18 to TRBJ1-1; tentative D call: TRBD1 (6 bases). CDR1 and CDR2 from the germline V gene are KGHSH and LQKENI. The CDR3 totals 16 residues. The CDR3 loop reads CASSPGQRSPNAEALF. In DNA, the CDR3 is TGTGCCAGCTCACCTGGACAGCGGAGCCCTAACGCTGAAGCTCTCTTT.

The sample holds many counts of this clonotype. As DNA, the CDR3 is TGCAGTGCCCCGGGACAGGGTAACACTGAAGCTTTCTTT. Translation gives CSAPGQGNTEAFF. This rearrangement joins TRBV20-1 to TRBJ1-1, with 9 bases aligning to TRBD1. V dropped 6 bases and J dropped 2; count of bases not matched to a gene: 4. CDR1 DFQATT and CDR2 SNEGSKA come from the germline V gene (reference sequence). The CDR3 spans 13 residues.

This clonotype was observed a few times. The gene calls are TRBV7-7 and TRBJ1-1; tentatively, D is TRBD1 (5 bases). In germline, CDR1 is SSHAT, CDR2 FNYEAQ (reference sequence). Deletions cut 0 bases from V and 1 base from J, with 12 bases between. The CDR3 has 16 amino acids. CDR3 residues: CASSLAYWGGNTEAFF. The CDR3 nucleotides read TGTGCCAGCAGCTTAGCCTACTGGGGGGGGAACACTGAAGCTTTCTTT.

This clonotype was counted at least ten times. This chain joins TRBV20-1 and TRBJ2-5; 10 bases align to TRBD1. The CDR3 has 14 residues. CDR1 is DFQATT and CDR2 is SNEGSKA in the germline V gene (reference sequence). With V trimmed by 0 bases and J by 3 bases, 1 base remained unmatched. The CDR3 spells CSAREGTGEETQYF. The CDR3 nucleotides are TGCAGTGCTAGAGAGGGGACAGGGGAAGAGACCCAGTACTTC.

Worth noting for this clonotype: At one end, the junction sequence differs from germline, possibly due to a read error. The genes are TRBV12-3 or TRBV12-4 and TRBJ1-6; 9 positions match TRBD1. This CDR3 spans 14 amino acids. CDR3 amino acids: CASSLGQGHSPINF. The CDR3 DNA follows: TGTGCCAGCAGTTTGGGACAGGGCCATTCACCCATCAACTTT.

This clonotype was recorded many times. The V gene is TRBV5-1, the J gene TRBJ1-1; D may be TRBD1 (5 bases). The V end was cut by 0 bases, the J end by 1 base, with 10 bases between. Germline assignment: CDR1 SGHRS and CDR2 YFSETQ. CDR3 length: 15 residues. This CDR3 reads CASSLDAGRNTEAFF. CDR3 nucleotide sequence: TGCGCCAGCAGCTTGGACGCAGGGAGGAACACTGAAGCTTTCTTT.

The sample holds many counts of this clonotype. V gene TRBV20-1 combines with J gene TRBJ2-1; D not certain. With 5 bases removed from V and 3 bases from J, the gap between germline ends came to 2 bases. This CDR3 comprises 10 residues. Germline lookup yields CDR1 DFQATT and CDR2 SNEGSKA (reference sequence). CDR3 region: CSAFYNEQFF. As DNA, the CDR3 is TGCAGTGCTTTCTACAATGAGCAGTTCTTC.

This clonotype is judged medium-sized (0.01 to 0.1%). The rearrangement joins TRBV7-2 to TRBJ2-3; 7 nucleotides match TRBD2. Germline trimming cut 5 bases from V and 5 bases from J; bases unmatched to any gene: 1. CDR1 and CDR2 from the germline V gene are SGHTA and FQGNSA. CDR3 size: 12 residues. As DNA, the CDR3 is TGTGCCAGCAGCCCGGGGGGAGATACGCAGTATTTT. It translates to CASSPGGDTQYF.

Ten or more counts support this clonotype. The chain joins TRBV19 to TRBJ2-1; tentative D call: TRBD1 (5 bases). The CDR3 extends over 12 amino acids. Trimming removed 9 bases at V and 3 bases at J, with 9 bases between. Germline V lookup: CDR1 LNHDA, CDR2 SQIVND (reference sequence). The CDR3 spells CASSRGYNEQFF. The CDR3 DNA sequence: TGTGCCAGCTCAAGGGGCTACAATGAGCAGTTCTTC.

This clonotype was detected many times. Written as DNA, the CDR3 is TGCAGTGCCAGAACCATGGACAGGGCCTCTGAAGCTTTCTTT. Amino acids: CSARTMDRASEAFF. The chain combines TRBV20-1 with TRBJ1-1; 8 bases align to TRBD1. Germline V gene lookup returns CDR1 DFQATT and CDR2 SNEGSKA (reference sequence). This CDR3 has 14 residues. The junction had 12 bases not matched to a gene; V was cut back by 6 bases and J by 6 bases.

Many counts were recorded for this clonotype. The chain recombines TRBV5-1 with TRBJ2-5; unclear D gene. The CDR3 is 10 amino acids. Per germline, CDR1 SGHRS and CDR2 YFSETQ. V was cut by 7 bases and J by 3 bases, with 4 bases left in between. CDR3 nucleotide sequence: TGCGCCAGCGGGGAAGAGACCCAGTACTTC. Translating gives CASGEETQYF.

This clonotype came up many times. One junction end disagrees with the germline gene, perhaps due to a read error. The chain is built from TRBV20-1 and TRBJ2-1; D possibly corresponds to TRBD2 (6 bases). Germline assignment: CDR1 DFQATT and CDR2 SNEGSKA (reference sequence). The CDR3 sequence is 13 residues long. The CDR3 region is CSASLGGYSEQFF. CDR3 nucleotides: TGCAGTGCTAGTCTGGGGGGTTACAGTGAGCAGTTCTTC.

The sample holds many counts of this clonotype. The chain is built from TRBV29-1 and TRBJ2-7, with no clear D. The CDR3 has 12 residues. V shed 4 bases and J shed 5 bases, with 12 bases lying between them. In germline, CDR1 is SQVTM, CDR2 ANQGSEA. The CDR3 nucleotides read TGCAGCGTTGCTCGGGCCAGGAACGAGCAGTACTTC. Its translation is CSVARARNEQYF.

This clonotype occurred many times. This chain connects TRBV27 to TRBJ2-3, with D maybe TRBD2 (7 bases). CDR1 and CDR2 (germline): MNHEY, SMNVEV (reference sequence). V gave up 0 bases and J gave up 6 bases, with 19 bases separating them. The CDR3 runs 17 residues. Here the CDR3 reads CASSLSRAGAVRDTQYF. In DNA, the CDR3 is TGTGCCAGCAGTTTATCGAGGGCGGGGGCAGTACGGGATACGCAGTATTTT.

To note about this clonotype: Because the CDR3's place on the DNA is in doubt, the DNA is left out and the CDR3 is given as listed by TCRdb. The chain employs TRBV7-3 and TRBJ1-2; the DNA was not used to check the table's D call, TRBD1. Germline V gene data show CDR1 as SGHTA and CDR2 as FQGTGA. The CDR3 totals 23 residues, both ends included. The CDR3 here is CASSFYICSASRDRILKRAGYTF.

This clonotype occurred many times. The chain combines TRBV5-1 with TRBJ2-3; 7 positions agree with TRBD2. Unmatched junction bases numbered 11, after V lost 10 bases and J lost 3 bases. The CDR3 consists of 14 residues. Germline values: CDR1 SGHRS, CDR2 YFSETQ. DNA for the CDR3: TGCGCCTGCTCCGGGACTACGAAAACAGATACGCAGTATTTT. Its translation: CACSGTTKTDTQYF.

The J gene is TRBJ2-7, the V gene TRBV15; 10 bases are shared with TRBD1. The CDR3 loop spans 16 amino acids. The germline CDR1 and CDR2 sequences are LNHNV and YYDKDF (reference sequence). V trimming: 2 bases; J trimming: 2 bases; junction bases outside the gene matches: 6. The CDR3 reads CATSRPGGQGAYEQYF. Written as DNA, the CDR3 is TGTGCCACCAGCAGACCCGGCGGACAGGGGGCCTACGAGCAGTACTTC.

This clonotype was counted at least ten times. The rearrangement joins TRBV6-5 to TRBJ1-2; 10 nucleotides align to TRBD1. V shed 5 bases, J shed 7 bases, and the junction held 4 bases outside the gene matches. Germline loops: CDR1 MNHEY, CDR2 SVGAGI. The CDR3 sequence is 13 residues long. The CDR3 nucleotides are TGTGCCAGCAGTCCTTGGACAGGGGGTGGCTACACCTTC. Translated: CASSPWTGGGYTF.

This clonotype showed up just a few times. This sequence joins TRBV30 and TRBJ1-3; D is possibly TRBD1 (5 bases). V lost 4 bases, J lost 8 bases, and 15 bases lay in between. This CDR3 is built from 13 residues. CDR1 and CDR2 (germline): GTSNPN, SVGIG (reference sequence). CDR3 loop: CAWIRGRRDTIYF. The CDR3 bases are TGTGCCTGGATAAGGGGTCGGCGAGACACCATATATTTT. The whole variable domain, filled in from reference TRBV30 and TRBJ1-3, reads SQTIHQWPATLVQPVGSPLSLECTVEGTSNPNLYWYRQAAGRGLQLLFYSVGIGQISSEVPQNLSASRPQDRQFILSSKKLLLSDSGFYLCAWIRGRRDTIYFGEGSWLTVV.

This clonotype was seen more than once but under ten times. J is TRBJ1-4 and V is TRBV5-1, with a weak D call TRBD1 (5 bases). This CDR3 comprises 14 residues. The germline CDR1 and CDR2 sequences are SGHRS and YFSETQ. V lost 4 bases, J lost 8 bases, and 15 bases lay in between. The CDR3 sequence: CASSTGTGGEKLFF. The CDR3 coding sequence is TGCGCCAGCAGCACCGGGACCGGGGGAGAAAAACTGTTTTTT.

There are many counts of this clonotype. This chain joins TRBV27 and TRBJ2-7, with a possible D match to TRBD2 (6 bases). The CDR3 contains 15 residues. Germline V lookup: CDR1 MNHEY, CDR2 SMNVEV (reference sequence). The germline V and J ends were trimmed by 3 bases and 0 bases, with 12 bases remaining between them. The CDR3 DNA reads TGTGCCAGCAGTTTTCGGTCTAGCGACTCCTACGAGCAGTACTTC. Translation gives CASSFRSSDSYEQYF.

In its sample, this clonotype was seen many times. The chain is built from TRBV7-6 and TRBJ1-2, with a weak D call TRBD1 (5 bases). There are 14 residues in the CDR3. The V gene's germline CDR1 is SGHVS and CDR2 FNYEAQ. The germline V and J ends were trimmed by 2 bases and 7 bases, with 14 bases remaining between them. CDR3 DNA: TGTGCCAGCAGCTTATATTCAAACGGGGGTGGCTACACCTTC. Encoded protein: CASSLYSNGGGYTF. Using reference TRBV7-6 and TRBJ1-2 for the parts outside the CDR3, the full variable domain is GAGVSQSPRYKVTKRGQDVALRCDPISGHVSLYWYRQALGQGPEFLTYFNYEAQQDKSGLPNDRFSAERPEGSISTLTIQRTEQRDSAMYRCASSLYSNGGGYTFGSGTRLTVV.

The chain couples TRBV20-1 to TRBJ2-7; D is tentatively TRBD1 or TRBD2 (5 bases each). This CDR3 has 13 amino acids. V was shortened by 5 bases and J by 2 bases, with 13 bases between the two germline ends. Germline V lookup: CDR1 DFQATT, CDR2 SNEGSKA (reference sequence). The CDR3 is CSALRDQTYEQYF. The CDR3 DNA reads TGCAGTGCTCTAAGGGACCAGACCTACGAGCAGTACTTC.